This T cell receptor beta chain was retrieved from a study of T cell responses to AZD1222 COVID-19 vaccine. This CDR3 has 11 amino acids. Trimming left V 6 bases short and J 9 bases short, with 10 bases between. CDR1 and CDR2 (germline): MDHEN, SYDVKM. As regards this clone: What it recognizes is unknown.

Sequencing used immunoSEQ multiplex PCR; TCRdb keeps in-frame clones, though not all of them. The sample yields tens of thousands of clones, around 87% seen once. Study outcomes and limitations: Sampling that yielded the repertoires occurred only after the peak T cell response. Once two AZD1222 doses were given, Spike-specific TCR breadth and depth went up. Females made up more of the donors, who were largely white British, and clonal diversity may have come out too low. Seropositivity was recorded at baseline in only a handful of AZD1222 recipients.

This sequence joins TRBV28 and TRBJ2-3; tentative D call: TRBD1 (6 bases). The receptor was derived from an adult in good health. The specimen comprised peripheral blood, sampled on day 0 of AZD1222 vaccination. The CDR3 bases are TGTGCCAGCAGCGGGACAAGAACGCAGTATTTT. It translates to CASSGTRTQYF.